The 8 T cell receptor beta chains reported below all come from one sample, sequenced in a study of HIV-infected patients and healthy controls. Each CDR3 protein gets one entry after TCRdb re-called the 5' RACE reads with MiXCR. This repertoire shows about 17,000 distinct CDR3 sequences, 16% found once; its top ten account for 20% to 25%. Sample: CD8+ T cells from blood. Receptors originate from a human donor in good health.

This clonotype was detected only a few times. This sequence joins TRBV27 and TRBJ1-2; 8 nucleotides match TRBD1. The CDR3 extends over 15 amino acids. CDR1 is MNHEY, CDR2 SMNVEV, per germline (reference sequence). V lost 5 bases to trimming and J lost 6 bases; unmatched junction nucleotides: 11. The CDR3 region has the DNA TGTGCCAGCAGTCTAACAGGGGGTCTTCACGATGGCTACACCTTC. It is translated as CASSLTGGLHDGYTF.

This clonotype appeared many times. CDR3 in DNA: TGTGCCAGCAGCTTAATGAGCCACCATAGCAATCAGCCCCAGCATTTT. Its translation: CASSLMSHHSNQPQHF. The J gene is TRBJ1-5, the V gene TRBV7-8, with D hard to call. Germline-derived CDR1 and CDR2 are SGHVS and FQNEAQ. This CDR3 contains 16 residues. Trimming cost V 2 bases and J 0 bases, with 11 bases left between them.

This clonotype was picked up a small number of times. This chain connects TRBV6-5 to TRBJ2-7; TRBD1 is a possible D gene (5 bases). The V end lost 0 bases, the J end lost 2 bases, and 11 bases lay between the germline ends. This CDR3 contains 15 residues. CDR1 is MNHEY and CDR2 is SVGAGI in the germline V gene. CDR3 in DNA: TGTGCCAGCAGTTACTCGTGGTCAGGGACCTACGAGCAGTACTTC. Amino acids: CASSYSWSGTYEQYF.

This clonotype was detected ten times or more. The chain links TRBV9 to TRBJ2-1; no clear D gene. This CDR3 comprises 17 residues. Trimming pared 4 bases from V and 1 base from J, leaving 18 bases between. CDR1 and CDR2 (germline): SGDLS, YYNGEE. The CDR3: CASSPLNQPSSYNEQFF. DNA for the CDR3: TGTGCCAGCAGCCCCTTAAATCAACCCTCGTCCTACAATGAGCAGTTCTTC.

This clonotype was seen at least ten times. The chain recombines TRBV2 with TRBJ1-6; 8 nucleotides line up with TRBD1. V lost 5 bases and J lost 8; bases outside the gene matches: 5. There are 14 residues in the CDR3. CDR1 SNHLY and CDR2 FYNNEI come from the germline V gene. This CDR3 is CASSKTGVDSPLHF. CDR3 nucleotides: TGTGCCAGCAGTAAGACAGGGGTGGATTCACCCCTCCACTTT.

The chain is built from TRBV5-4 and TRBJ1-2; no definite D call. The V end lost 4 bases, the J end lost 5 bases, and 15 bases lay between the germline ends. The CDR3 runs 14 residues. CDR1 and CDR2 (germline): SGHNT, YYREEE (reference sequence). As DNA, the CDR3 is TGTGCCAGCAGCCCGGAGGGATCGGTATATGGCTACACCTTC. The encoded protein is CASSPEGSVYGYTF.

This chain connects TRBV19 to TRBJ1-4, with a tentative D call TRBD1 (6 bases). V was shortened by 5 bases and J by 8 bases, with 27 bases between the two germline ends. The CDR3 runs 18 residues. Germline CDR1 and CDR2: LNHDA and SQIVND (reference sequence). The CDR3 DNA follows: TGTGCCAGTAGTCCCCCCCGCATGGTGGACAGAGCTACCGAAAAACTGTTTTTT. Protein product: CASSPPRMVDRATEKLFF. Full variable domain (remainder filled in from reference TRBV19 and TRBJ1-4): DGGITQSPKYLFRKEGQNVTLSCEQNLNHDAMYWYRQDPGQGLRLIYYSQIVNDFQKGDIAEGYSVSREKKESFPLTVTSAQKNPTAFYLCASSPPRMVDRATEKLFFGSGTQLSVL.

This clonotype was detected a few times. The chain joins TRBV12-3 or TRBV12-4 to TRBJ1-6; 7 bases line up with TRBD1. This CDR3 has 16 residues. Trimming cost V 4 bases and J 0 bases; bases outside gene matches: 3. The DNA for the CDR3 is TGTGCCAGCAGTTCGGGACAGAGCTCCTATAATTCACCCCTCCACTTT. It yields the protein CASSSGQSSYNSPLHF.